This T cell receptor beta chain appears in the sequencing data of a study of blood T cell repertoires in COVID-19. Study context: Sources were T cells, B-cell-depleted T cells, or PBMCs; the material itself was cDNA or gDNA.

CDR1 is SGHRS and CDR2 is YFSETQ in the germline V gene. This CDR3 has 16 residues. Trimming cost V 0 bases and J 4 bases; bases outside gene matches: 3. Original processing notes: Estimation of nucleated cell counts relied on the amplification of reference gene primers. Method: immunoSEQ multiplex PCR; TCRdb's copy keeps in-frame clones and lacks some. V and J calls and clone size are those listed in that table; D and trimming were worked out from the DNA. The sample lists hundreds of thousands of clones, approximately 83% occurring once. This TCR derives from a woman in her 30s who had recovered from COVID-19. Sample: peripheral blood. V usage is TRBV5-1 and J usage is TRBJ2-3; 12 bases align to TRBD2. The CDR3 bases are TGCGCCAGCAGCTTGGAACTAGCGGGGGGATCAGATACGCAGTATTTT. It encodes CASSLELAGGSDTQYF.